The rows below give T cell receptor beta chains drawn from one sample of a study of human T cells and chemical hapten exposure. TCRdb independently ran MiXCR on the RACE reads; one entry per CDR3 protein. This sample yields roughly 180,000 distinct CDR3 sequences, of which more than 14% are seen a single time; less than 2% belongs to the top ten. Material: whole blood, obtained in connection with sensitization to the hapten diphenylcyclopropenone (DPC). These receptors were taken from a woman in her 30s with alopecia areata. Some clones in this sample may be carry-over from other donors' samples. CDR3s include the opening cysteine and the closing phenylalanine or tryptophan. D genes are given only for firm matches. Some rows mark clone size as missing; the rest say once, few, many or name a class of expanded clone.

TRBJ1-2 | TRBD1 | TRBV11-2 | few | TGTGCCAGCAGCTTAGGGACAGGGAATGGCTACACCTTC | CASSLGTGNGYTF
TRBJ1-5 | - | TRBV6-6 | few | TGTGCCAGCAGTTACGTGAATCAGCCCCAGCATTTT | CASSYVNQPQHF
TRBJ2-7 | - | TRBV5-6 | - | TGTGCCAGCAAAAATACTGGACATCCGCAGTACTTC | CASKNTGHPQYF
TRBJ2-1 | - | TRBV20-1 | - | TGCAGTGCTAGGGCTCGGGCCTCTTACAATGAGCAGTTCTTC | CSARARASYNEQFF
TRBJ2-3 | - | TRBV11-2 | many | TGTGCCAGCAGCCGAGGGGTAGTGACAGATACGCAGTATTTT | CASSRGVVTDTQYF
TRBJ1-2 | - | TRBV3-1 | many | TGTGCCAGCAGCCCCCGACACAAACAGTCTAACTATGGCTACACCTTC | CASSPRHKQSNYGYTF
TRBJ2-7 | - | TRBV29-1 | few | TGCAGCGCGAGGGGCACCTCCTACGAGCAGTACTTC | CSARGTSYEQYF
TRBJ2-5 | - | TRBV11-1 | many | TGTGCCAGCAGCTTAGCGCCCGGAGAGACCCAGTACTTC | CASSLAPGETQYF
TRBJ2-1 | TRBD2 | TRBV7-7 | - | TGTGCCAGCAGCCCCGGGACTAGAAATGAGCAGTTCTTC | CASSPGTRNEQFF
TRBJ2-5 | - | TRBV28 | - | TGTGCCAGCAGCCCCCCAGTTACTAGCTCAAGAAGCCAGTACTTC | CASSPPVTSSRSQYF
TRBJ2-7 | TRBD2 | TRBV5-1 | few | TGCGCCAGCAGCCCGGGGAGTAGCGGGAGTGGGGGCGACGAGCAGTACTTC | CASSPGSSGSGGDEQYF
TRBJ2-7 | - | TRBV20-1 | - | TGCAGTGCTGATAGGGATGGCTACGAGCAGTACTTC | CSADRDGYEQYF
TRBJ1-1 | - | TRBV20-1 | - | TGCAGTGCTACGTGGGGGGACACTGAAGCTTTCTTT | CSATWGDTEAFF
TRBJ2-2 | TRBD1 | TRBV6-1 | few | TGTGCCAGCAGTCGGACAGGGGGAGCTGCGAACACCGGGGAGCTGTTTTTT | CASSRTGGAANTGELFF
TRBJ2-4 | - | TRBV28 | - | TGTGCCAGCAGTAAAGCTCCGGCGAACATTCAGTACTTC | CASSKAPANIQYF
TRBJ1-4 | - | TRBV12-3/TRBV12-4 | - | TGTGCCAGCAGTTTGAATCGGGAAAAACTGTTTTTT | CASSLNREKLFF
TRBJ2-7 | - | TRBV7-9 | few | TGTGCCAGCAGCTTAGGAATGACATCGAACGAGCAGTACTTC | CASSLGMTSNEQYF
TRBJ1-2 | - | TRBV7-9 | - | TGTGCCAGCAGCCCTAGCTTAGACTTGCAGGATTCCTTCTTC | CASSPSLDLQDSFF
TRBJ1-1 | - | TRBV28 | few | TGTGCCAGCATACGTACCGCGAACACTGAAGCTTTCTTT | CASIRTANTEAFF
TRBJ2-1 | TRBD2 | TRBV6-2/TRBV6-3 | - | TGTGCCAGCAGTTACGGTCTAGCGGGGGGAGAGCAGTTCTTC | CASSYGLAGGEQFF
TRBJ2-7 | - | TRBV28 | few | TGTGCCAGCAGTTTATTCGAAGCTGGCACGTACTTC | CASSLFEAGTYF
TRBJ2-3 | TRBD1 | TRBV12-3/TRBV12-4 | few | TGTGCCAGCAGGCGGCGGCAGGGGGCGGCAGATACGCAGTATTTT | CASRRRQGAADTQYF
TRBJ2-5 | - | TRBV20-1 | few | TGCACCTCCGAGACAGGTCAAGAGACCCAGTACTTC | CTSETGQETQYF
TRBJ1-1 | - | TRBV20-1 | - | TGCAGTGTTGGGATGGCGTCTGAAGCTTTCTTT | CSVGMASEAFF
TRBJ1-4 | - | TRBV19 | few | TGTGCCAGTAGTACGGGTGCAACTAATGAAAAACTGTTTTTT | CASSTGATNEKLFF
TRBJ1-1 | - | TRBV29-1 | many | TGCAGCGTCAGGGACACTGAAGCTTTCTTT | CSVRDTEAFF